This TCR beta chain was captured by sequencing in a study of molecular identifiers for immune sequencing clone quantification. This clonotype was observed a handful of times. Preparation of the bulk TCR libraries relied on previously described methods and listed TCR primers. TCRdb reanalysed the PCR reads using MiXCR and keeps one entry per CDR3 protein. The data hold about 630,000 distinct CDR3 sequences, with 25% observed a single time. The CDR3 runs 12 residues. The germline V and J ends were trimmed by 4 bases and 3 bases, with 7 bases remaining between them. Germline V lookup: CDR1 GTSNPN, CDR2 SVGIG (reference sequence).

The sequenced sample was naive CD8+ T cells from blood, with Jurkat cell RNA spiked in. Subset of the sample: FACS-sorted CD8+CD4-CCR7+CD45RA+ naive T cells. The TCR comes from a human donor in good health. Some libraries in this study had Jurkat cell RNA spiked in. The chain carries TRBV30 and TRBJ1-3; D call uncertain. The CDR3 bases are TGTGCCTGGAACGAAGATGGAAACACCATATATTTT. It is translated as CAWNEDGNTIYF.